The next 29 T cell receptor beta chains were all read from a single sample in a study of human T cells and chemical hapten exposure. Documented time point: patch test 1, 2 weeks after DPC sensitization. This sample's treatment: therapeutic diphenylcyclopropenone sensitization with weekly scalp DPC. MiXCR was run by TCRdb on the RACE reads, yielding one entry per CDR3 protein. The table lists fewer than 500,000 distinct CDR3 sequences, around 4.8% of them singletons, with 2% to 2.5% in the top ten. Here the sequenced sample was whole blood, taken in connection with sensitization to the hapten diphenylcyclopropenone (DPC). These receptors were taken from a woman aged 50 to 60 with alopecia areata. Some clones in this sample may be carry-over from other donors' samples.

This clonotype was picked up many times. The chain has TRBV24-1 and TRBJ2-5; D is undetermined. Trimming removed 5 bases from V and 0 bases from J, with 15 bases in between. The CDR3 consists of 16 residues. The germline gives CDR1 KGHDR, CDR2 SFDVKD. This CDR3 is CATSAPLRLYQETQYF. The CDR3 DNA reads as TGTGCCACCAGTGCCCCGCTCCGGTTGTACCAAGAGACCCAGTACTTC.

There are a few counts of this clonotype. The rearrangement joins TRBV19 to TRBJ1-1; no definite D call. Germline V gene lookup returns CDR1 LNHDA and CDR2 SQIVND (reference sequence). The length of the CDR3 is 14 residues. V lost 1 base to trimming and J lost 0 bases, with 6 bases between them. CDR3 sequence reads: CASSIGQVNTEAFF. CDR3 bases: TGTGCCAGTAGTATAGGTCAGGTGAACACTGAAGCTTTCTTT. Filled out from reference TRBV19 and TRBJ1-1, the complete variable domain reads DGGITQSPKYLFRKEGQNVTLSCEQNLNHDAMYWYRQDPGQGLRLIYYSQIVNDFQKGDIAEGYSVSREKKESFPLTVTSAQKNPTAFYLCASSIGQVNTEAFFGQGTRLTVV.

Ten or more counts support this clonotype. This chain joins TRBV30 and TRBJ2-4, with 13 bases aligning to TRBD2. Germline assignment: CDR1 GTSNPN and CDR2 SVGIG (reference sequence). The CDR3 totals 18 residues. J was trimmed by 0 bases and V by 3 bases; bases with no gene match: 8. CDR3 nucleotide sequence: TGTGCCTGGAGGGGCGGACTAGCGGGAGCTCTAGCCAAAAACATTCAGTACTTC. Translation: CAWRGGLAGALAKNIQYF.

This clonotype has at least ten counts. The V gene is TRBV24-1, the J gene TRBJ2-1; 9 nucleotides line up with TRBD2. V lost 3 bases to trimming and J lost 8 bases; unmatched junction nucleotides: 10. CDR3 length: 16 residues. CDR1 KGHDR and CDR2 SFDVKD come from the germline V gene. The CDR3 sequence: CATSDPGGLASDEQFF. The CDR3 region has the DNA TGTGCCACCAGTGATCCCGGGGGACTAGCTAGCGATGAGCAGTTCTTC.

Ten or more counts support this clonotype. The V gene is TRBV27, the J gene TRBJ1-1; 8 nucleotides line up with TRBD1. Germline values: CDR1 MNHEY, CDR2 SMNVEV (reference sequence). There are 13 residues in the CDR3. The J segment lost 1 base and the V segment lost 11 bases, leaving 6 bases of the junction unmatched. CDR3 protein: CAVGQGANTEAFF. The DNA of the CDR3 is TGTGCCGTAGGCCAGGGGGCGAACACTGAAGCTTTCTTT.

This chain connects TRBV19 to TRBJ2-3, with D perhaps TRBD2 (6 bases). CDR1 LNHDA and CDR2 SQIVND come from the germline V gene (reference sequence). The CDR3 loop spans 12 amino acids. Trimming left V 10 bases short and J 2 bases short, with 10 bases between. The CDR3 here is CATRGNTDTQYF. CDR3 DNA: TGTGCCACCCGGGGGAACACAGATACGCAGTATTTT.

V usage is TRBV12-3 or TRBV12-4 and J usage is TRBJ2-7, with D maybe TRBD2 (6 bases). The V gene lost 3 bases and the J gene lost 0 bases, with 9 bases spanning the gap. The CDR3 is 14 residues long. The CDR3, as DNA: TGTGCCAGCAGTTTCGGGCGGGGCTCCTACGAGCAGTACTTC. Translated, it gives CASSFGRGSYEQYF.

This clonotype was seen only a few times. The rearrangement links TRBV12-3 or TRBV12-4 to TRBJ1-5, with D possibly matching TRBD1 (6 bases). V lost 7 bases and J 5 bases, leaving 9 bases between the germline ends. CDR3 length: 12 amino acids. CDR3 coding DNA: TGTGCCAGCACCTACAGGGATCAGCCCCAGCATTTT. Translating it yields CASTYRDQPQHF.

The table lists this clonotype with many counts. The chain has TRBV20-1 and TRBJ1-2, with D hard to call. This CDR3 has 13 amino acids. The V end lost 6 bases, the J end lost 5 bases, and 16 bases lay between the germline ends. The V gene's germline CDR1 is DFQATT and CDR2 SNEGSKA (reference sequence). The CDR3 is CSAGLQLFYGYTF. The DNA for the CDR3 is TGCAGTGCCGGATTACAGTTATTTTATGGCTACACCTTC.

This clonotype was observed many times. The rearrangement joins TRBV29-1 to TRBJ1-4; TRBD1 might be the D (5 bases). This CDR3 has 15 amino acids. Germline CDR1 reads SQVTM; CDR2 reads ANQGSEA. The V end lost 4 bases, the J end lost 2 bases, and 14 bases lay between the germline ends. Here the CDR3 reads CSVADPRGTNEKLFF. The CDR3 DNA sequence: TGCAGCGTTGCGGACCCTAGGGGTACTAATGAAAAACTGTTTTTT.

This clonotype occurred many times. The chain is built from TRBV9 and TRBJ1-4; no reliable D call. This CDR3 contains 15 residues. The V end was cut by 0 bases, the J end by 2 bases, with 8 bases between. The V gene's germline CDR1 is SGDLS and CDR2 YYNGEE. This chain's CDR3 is CASSVGTATNEKLFF. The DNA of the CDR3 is TGTGCCAGCAGCGTAGGAACGGCTACTAATGAAAAACTGTTTTTT.

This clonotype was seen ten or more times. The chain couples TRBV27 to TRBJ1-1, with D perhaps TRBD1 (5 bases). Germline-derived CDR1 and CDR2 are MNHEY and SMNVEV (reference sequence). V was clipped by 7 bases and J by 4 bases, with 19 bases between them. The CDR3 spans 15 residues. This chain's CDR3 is CASTLSRGVSTEAFF. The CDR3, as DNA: TGTGCCAGCACACTCTCTAGAGGGGTGAGCACTGAAGCTTTCTTT.

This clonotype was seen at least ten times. The CDR3 DNA is TGCGCCAGCAGCTTGGCTGTTAGCTCCACAGATACGCAGTATTTT. Protein product: CASSLAVSSTDTQYF. J is TRBJ2-3 and V is TRBV5-1; D is undetermined. In germline, CDR1 is SGHRS, CDR2 YFSETQ. This CDR3 comprises 15 residues. With 0 bases removed from V and 2 bases from J, the gap between germline ends came to 10 bases.

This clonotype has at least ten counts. CDR3 DNA: TGCAGTGCTAGGAAACCAGGGTCCAGTAACTATGGCTACACCTTC. It yields the protein CSARKPGSSNYGYTF. The chain recombines TRBV20-1 with TRBJ1-2, with D tentatively TRBD1 (5 bases). This CDR3 has 15 amino acids. Germline CDR1 is DFQATT and CDR2 is SNEGSKA (reference sequence). V lost 3 bases and J lost 1, with 15 bases in between.

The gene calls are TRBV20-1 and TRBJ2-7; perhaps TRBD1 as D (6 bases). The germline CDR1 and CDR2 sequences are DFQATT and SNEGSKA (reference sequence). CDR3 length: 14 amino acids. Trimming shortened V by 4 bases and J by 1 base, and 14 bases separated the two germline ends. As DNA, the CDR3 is TGCAGTGCTAATCGGCAGGGGTTTTCCTACGAGCAGTACTTC. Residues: CSANRQGFSYEQYF.

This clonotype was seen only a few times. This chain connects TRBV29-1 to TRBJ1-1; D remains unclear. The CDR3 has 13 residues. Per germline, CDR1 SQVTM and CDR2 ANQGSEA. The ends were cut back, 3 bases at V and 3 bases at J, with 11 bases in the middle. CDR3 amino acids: CSVDAGSHTEAFF. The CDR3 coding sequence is TGCAGCGTTGACGCGGGGAGTCACACTGAAGCTTTCTTT. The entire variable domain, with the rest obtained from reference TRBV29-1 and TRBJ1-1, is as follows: SAVISQKPSRDICQRGTSLTIQCQVDSQVTMMFWYRQQPGQSLTLIATANQGSEATYESGFVIDKFPISRPNLTFSTLTVSNMSPEDSSIYLCSVDAGSHTEAFFGQGTRLTVV.

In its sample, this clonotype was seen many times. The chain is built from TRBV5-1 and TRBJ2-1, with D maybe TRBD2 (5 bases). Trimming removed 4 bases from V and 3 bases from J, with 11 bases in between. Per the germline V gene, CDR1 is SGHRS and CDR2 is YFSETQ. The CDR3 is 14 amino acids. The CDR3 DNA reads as TGCGCCAGCAGCCCCCCCCGGGACTACAATGAGCAGTTCTTC. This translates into CASSPPRDYNEQFF.

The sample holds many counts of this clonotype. In nucleotides, the CDR3 is TGTGCCACCAGTGAAACAGGGGAGGATGAGCAGTTCTTC. It translates to CATSETGEDEQFF. The chain uses TRBV24-1 and TRBJ2-1, with a weak D call TRBD1 (7 bases). This CDR3 region has 13 residues. Germline V gene data show CDR1 as KGHDR and CDR2 as SFDVKD. Between the trimmed V and J ends, which lost 4 bases and 8 bases, there was a span of 11 bases.

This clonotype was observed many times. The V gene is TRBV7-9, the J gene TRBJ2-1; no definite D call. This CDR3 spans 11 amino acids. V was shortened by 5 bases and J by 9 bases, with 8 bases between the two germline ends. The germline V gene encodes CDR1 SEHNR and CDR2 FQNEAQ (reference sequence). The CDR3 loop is CASSPYSEQFF. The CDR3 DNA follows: TGTGCCAGCAGCCCGTATAGTGAGCAGTTCTTC.

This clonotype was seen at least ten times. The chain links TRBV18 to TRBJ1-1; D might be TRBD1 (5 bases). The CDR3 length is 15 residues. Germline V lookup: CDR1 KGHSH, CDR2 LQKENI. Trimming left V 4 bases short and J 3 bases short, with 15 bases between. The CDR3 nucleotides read TGTGCCAGCTCACGCTACTCAGGGCCGGACACTGAAGCTTTCTTT. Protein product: CASSRYSGPDTEAFF.

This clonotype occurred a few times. This chain's CDR3 is CAISDAYNEQFF. DNA for the CDR3: TGTGCCATCAGTGATGCCTACAATGAGCAGTTCTTC. This chain connects TRBV10-3 to TRBJ2-1; D unresolved. Germline V gives CDR1 ENHRY, CDR2 SYGVKD. This CDR3 comprises 12 residues. V lost 3 bases and J 2 bases, leaving 2 bases between the germline ends.

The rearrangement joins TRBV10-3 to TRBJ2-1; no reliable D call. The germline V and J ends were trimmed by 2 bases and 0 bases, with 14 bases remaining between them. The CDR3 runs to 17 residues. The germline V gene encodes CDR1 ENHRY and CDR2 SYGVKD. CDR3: CAISELKGGDSYNEQFF. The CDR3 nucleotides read TGTGCCATCAGTGAGCTAAAGGGCGGCGACTCCTACAATGAGCAGTTCTTC.

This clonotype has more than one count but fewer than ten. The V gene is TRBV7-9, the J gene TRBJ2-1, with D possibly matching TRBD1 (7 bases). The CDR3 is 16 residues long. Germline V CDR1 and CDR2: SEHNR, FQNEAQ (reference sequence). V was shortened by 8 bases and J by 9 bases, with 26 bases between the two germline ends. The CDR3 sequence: CASPFGAGGPLGEQFF. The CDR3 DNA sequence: TGTGCCAGCCCCTTTGGGGCAGGGGGGCCTTTGGGTGAGCAGTTCTTC.

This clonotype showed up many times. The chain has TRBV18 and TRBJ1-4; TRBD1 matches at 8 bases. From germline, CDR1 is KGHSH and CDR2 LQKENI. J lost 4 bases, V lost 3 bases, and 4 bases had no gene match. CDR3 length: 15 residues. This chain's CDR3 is CASSPRDRINEKLFF. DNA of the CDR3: TGTGCCAGCTCACCTAGGGACAGGATTAATGAAAAACTGTTTTTT. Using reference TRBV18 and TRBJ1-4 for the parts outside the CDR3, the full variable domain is NAGVMQNPRHLVRRRGQEARLRCSPMKGHSHVYWYRQLPEEGLKFMVYLQKENIIDESGMPKERFSAEFPKEGPSILRIQQVVRGDSAAYFCASSPRDRINEKLFFGSGTQLSVL.

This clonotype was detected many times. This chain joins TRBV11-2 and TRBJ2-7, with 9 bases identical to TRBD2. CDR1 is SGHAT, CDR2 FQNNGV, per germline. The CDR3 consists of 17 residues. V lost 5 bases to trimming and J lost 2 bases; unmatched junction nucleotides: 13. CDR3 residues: CASSPRGEREAAYEQYF. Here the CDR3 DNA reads TGTGCCAGCAGCCCACGCGGGGAGCGGGAGGCCGCCTACGAGCAGTACTTC.

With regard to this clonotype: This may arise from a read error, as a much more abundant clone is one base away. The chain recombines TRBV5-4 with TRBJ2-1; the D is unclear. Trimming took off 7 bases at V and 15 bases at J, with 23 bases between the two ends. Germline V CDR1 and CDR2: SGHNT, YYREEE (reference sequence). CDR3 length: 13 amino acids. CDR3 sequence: CASRGEAEQELFF. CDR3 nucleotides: TGTGCCAGCCGAGGTGAGGCCGAGCAGGAGTTGTTCTTC.

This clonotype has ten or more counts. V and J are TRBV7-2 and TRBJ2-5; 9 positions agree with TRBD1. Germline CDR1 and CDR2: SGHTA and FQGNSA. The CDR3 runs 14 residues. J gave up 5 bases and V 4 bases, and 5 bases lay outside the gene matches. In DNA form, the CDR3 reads TGTGCCAGCAGCTCACAGGGGGCGGGGGAGACCCAGTACTTC. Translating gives CASSSQGAGETQYF.

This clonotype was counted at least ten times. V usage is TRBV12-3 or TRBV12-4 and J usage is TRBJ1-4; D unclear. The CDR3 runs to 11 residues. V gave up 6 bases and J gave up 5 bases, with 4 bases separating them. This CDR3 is CASSLNEKLFF. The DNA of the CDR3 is TGTGCCAGCAGCTTAAATGAAAAACTGTTTTTT.

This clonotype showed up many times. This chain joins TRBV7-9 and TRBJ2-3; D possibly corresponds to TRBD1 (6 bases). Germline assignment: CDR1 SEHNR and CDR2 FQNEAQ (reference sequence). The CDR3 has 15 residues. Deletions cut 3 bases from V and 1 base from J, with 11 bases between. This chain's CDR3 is CASSFDRSGTDTQYF. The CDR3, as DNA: TGTGCCAGCAGCTTCGACAGGTCGGGCACAGATACGCAGTATTTT.